This is a list of T cell receptor beta chains from one sample in a study of human T cells and chemical hapten exposure. TCRdb passed the RACE reads through MiXCR, listing each CDR3 protein once. This table holds about 120,000 distinct CDR3 sequences, approximately 15% found once. The source material was whole blood, sampled in connection with sensitization to the hapten diphenylcyclopropenone (DPC). These TCRs come from a young man with alopecia areata. Some clones in this sample may be carry-over from other donors' samples. Each CDR3 is given with its conserved first and last residue. Each record gives: J gene, V gene, clone size, D gene, CDR3 DNA, CDR3 protein. The D gene is left open where the match is weak. Only some rows state a clone size, as once, few, many or a class for expanded clones.

j_call: TRBJ2-5
v_call: TRBV3-1
clone_size: many
d_call: TRBD1
cdr3_nt: TGTGCCAGCAGCCAGTGGGACAGCCAAGAGACCCAGTACTTC
cdr3_aa: CASSQWDSQETQYF

j_call: TRBJ1-2
v_call: TRBV4-3
clone_size: .
d_call: .
cdr3_nt: TGCGCCAGCAGCCTCGCAGCTGGGGGGAACTATGGCTACACCTTC
cdr3_aa: CASSLAAGGNYGYTF

j_call: TRBJ1-5
v_call: TRBV28
clone_size: .
d_call: .
cdr3_nt: TGTGCCAGCAGTTCGGATCAGCCCCAGCATTTT
cdr3_aa: CASSSDQPQHF

j_call: TRBJ2-1
v_call: TRBV20-1
clone_size: few
d_call: .
cdr3_nt: TGCAGTGCTAGGGCGGGGATAGCCTCCTACAATGAGCAGTTCTTC
cdr3_aa: CSARAGIASYNEQFF

j_call: TRBJ1-5
v_call: TRBV28
clone_size: few
d_call: .
cdr3_nt: TGTGCCAGCAGTCGAGACGAGAATCAGCCCCAGCATTTT
cdr3_aa: CASSRDENQPQHF

j_call: TRBJ1-5
v_call: TRBV6-2/TRBV6-3
clone_size: few
d_call: .
cdr3_nt: TGTGCCAGCAGTTACAGCCTGGTCACGGCAAGCAATCAGCCCCAGCATTTT
cdr3_aa: CASSYSLVTASNQPQHF

j_call: TRBJ1-1
v_call: TRBV3-1
clone_size: .
d_call: .
cdr3_nt: TGTGCCAGCAGCCAGCAGGGACAAGCTTTCTTT
cdr3_aa: CASSQQGQAFF

j_call: TRBJ1-2
v_call: TRBV2
clone_size: many
d_call: .
cdr3_nt: TGTGCCAGCAGTGAAGCGTATACCGACGTCCAGGACTATGGCTACACCTTC
cdr3_aa: CASSEAYTDVQDYGYTF

j_call: TRBJ2-1
v_call: TRBV7-2
clone_size: .
d_call: .
cdr3_nt: TGTGCCAGCAGCAGGGGGGGTCAGGTGAATGAGCAGTTCTTC
cdr3_aa: CASSRGGQVNEQFF

j_call: TRBJ1-6
v_call: TRBV7-3
clone_size: .
d_call: .
cdr3_nt: TGTGCCAGCAGCTCGTTTCTCTATTCACCCCTCCACTTT
cdr3_aa: CASSSFLYSPLHF

j_call: TRBJ2-7
v_call: TRBV18
clone_size: .
d_call: .
cdr3_nt: TGTGCCAGCTCACCAGTCAACGGGGGCGACGAGCAGTACTTC
cdr3_aa: CASSPVNGGDEQYF

j_call: TRBJ2-2
v_call: TRBV7-9
clone_size: .
d_call: TRBD1
cdr3_nt: TGTGCCAGCAGCCCGCGACAGGGGGCTGTTCGGAGGATCGGCGGGGAGCTGTTTTTT
cdr3_aa: CASSPRQGAVRRIGGELFF

j_call: TRBJ2-7
v_call: TRBV5-6
clone_size: .
d_call: TRBD1
cdr3_nt: TGTGCCAGCAGCTCAAAGGACAGGCTGGACTACGAGCAGTACTTC
cdr3_aa: CASSSKDRLDYEQYF

j_call: TRBJ1-4
v_call: TRBV4-3
clone_size: .
d_call: TRBD1
cdr3_nt: TGCGCCAGCAGCCAAGCCCTCCCCCGGACAGGGGTGGGAAAACTGTTTTTT
cdr3_aa: CASSQALPRTGVGKLFF

j_call: TRBJ2-7
v_call: TRBV12-3/TRBV12-4
clone_size: few
d_call: .
cdr3_nt: TGTGCCAGCAAGGGGGGGGCCTACGAGCAGTACTTC
cdr3_aa: CASKGGAYEQYF

j_call: TRBJ1-2
v_call: TRBV20-1
clone_size: .
d_call: .
cdr3_nt: TGCAGTGCTCGCAACCTCTATGGCTACACCTTC
cdr3_aa: CSARNLYGYTF

j_call: TRBJ2-1
v_call: TRBV12-3/TRBV12-4
clone_size: .
d_call: TRBD2
cdr3_nt: TGTGCCAGCATCCTAGCGGGGGGGCCAGGTGAGCAGTTCTTC
cdr3_aa: CASILAGGPGEQFF

j_call: TRBJ2-7
v_call: TRBV20-1
clone_size: .
d_call: .
cdr3_nt: TGCAGTGCTAGAGAACTCGGGTACGAGCAGTACTTC
cdr3_aa: CSARELGYEQYF

j_call: TRBJ1-6
v_call: TRBV28
clone_size: few
d_call: .
cdr3_nt: TGTGCCAGCAGTTTATGGGCCGAACCCCTCCACTTT
cdr3_aa: CASSLWAEPLHF

j_call: TRBJ1-6
v_call: TRBV27
clone_size: few
d_call: .
cdr3_nt: TGTGCCAGCAGTTTACCGAGGGCACCCCTCCACTTT
cdr3_aa: CASSLPRAPLHF

j_call: TRBJ2-2
v_call: TRBV4-3
clone_size: few
d_call: .
cdr3_nt: TGCGCCAGCAGCCAAGATAGGCGGACGGCCGGGGAGCTGTTTTTT
cdr3_aa: CASSQDRRTAGELFF

j_call: TRBJ2-1
v_call: TRBV5-1
clone_size: .
d_call: TRBD1
cdr3_nt: TGCGCCAGCAGCTTGCACCCGGGACAGGAAGCCTACAATGAGCAGTTCTTC
cdr3_aa: CASSLHPGQEAYNEQFF

j_call: TRBJ2-5
v_call: TRBV6-5
clone_size: .
d_call: TRBD2
cdr3_nt: TGTGCCAGCAGCCGTAGCGGGGGGCAAGAGACCCAGTACTTC
cdr3_aa: CASSRSGGQETQYF

j_call: TRBJ2-5
v_call: TRBV28
clone_size: .
d_call: .
cdr3_nt: TGTGCCAGCAGTTTATCCCCCAGTCGAGGGGAGACCCAGTACTTC
cdr3_aa: CASSLSPSRGETQYF

j_call: TRBJ1-2
v_call: TRBV7-8
clone_size: few
d_call: .
cdr3_nt: TGTGCCAGCAGCTTAGCGGGGACGGATTATGGCTACACCTTC
cdr3_aa: CASSLAGTDYGYTF

j_call: TRBJ1-5
v_call: TRBV7-9
clone_size: many
d_call: TRBD1
cdr3_nt: TGTGCCAGCAGCACCACCCTATCCGGGGACAGGGATAGCGGGACACCCAATCAGCCCCAGCATTTT
cdr3_aa: CASSTTLSGDRDSGTPNQPQHF

j_call: TRBJ2-4
v_call: TRBV14
clone_size: .
d_call: .
cdr3_nt: TGTGCCAGCAGCCATCGGGCCTCCCCTCTGTACTTC
cdr3_aa: CASSHRASPLYF

j_call: TRBJ1-6
v_call: TRBV3-1
clone_size: few
d_call: TRBD1
cdr3_nt: TGTGCCAGCAGCCTTGGACAGGGTGGTGGTTCACCCCTCCACTTT
cdr3_aa: CASSLGQGGGSPLHF

j_call: TRBJ2-1
v_call: TRBV7-8
clone_size: .
d_call: TRBD2
cdr3_nt: TGTGCCAGCAGCTTATTCCTAGCGGGGGACAATGAGCAGTTCTTC
cdr3_aa: CASSLFLAGDNEQFF

j_call: TRBJ2-3
v_call: TRBV6-4
clone_size: .
d_call: .
cdr3_nt: TGTGCCAGCAGTGACTCGAACCTAGCCACAGATACGCAGTATTTT
cdr3_aa: CASSDSNLATDTQYF

j_call: TRBJ1-1
v_call: TRBV7-9
clone_size: few
d_call: .
cdr3_nt: TGTGCCAGCAGCTTGGGGACTGTGAACACTGAAGCTTTCTTT
cdr3_aa: CASSLGTVNTEAFF

j_call: TRBJ2-5
v_call: TRBV5-4
clone_size: many
d_call: .
cdr3_nt: TGTGCCAGCAGCTTGGTGCGGCAGGGCCAAGAGACCCAGTACTTC
cdr3_aa: CASSLVRQGQETQYF

j_call: TRBJ2-3
v_call: TRBV7-2
clone_size: .
d_call: .
cdr3_nt: TGTGCCAGCAGCTCAGGACAGCGCATGACTAGCACAGATACGCAGTATTTT
cdr3_aa: CASSSGQRMTSTDTQYF

j_call: TRBJ1-2
v_call: TRBV6-4
clone_size: .
d_call: TRBD1
cdr3_nt: TGTGCCAGCAGTGACTCACACAGGGGGTATGGCTACACCTTC
cdr3_aa: CASSDSHRGYGYTF

j_call: TRBJ2-1
v_call: TRBV18
clone_size: once
d_call: TRBD2
cdr3_nt: TGTGCCAGCTCGGACCCCCCTGTAGGGCGGGGGGGCGGAAATGAGCAGTTCTTC
cdr3_aa: CASSDPPVGRGGGNEQFF

j_call: TRBJ1-6
v_call: TRBV6-4
clone_size: few
d_call: .
cdr3_nt: TGTGCCAGCAGTGACCAGGGATCTAATTCACCCCTCCACTTT
cdr3_aa: CASSDQGSNSPLHF

j_call: TRBJ2-5
v_call: TRBV4-2
clone_size: .
d_call: .
cdr3_nt: TGTGCCAGCAGCCAAGATTTGCAACAAGAGACCCAGTACTTC
cdr3_aa: CASSQDLQQETQYF

j_call: TRBJ2-7
v_call: TRBV28
clone_size: few
d_call: .
cdr3_nt: TGTGCCAGCAGTTTCATAGGGGAGCAGTACTTC
cdr3_aa: CASSFIGEQYF

j_call: TRBJ1-1
v_call: TRBV12-3/TRBV12-4
clone_size: .
d_call: TRBD1
cdr3_nt: TGTGCCAGCAGTACACAGGGGGCGTTGGGCACTGAAGCTTTCTTT
cdr3_aa: CASSTQGALGTEAFF

j_call: TRBJ2-3
v_call: TRBV5-1
clone_size: .
d_call: TRBD1
cdr3_nt: TGCGCCAGCAGGGCCCTGGGACAGGGCACAGATACGCAGTATTTT
cdr3_aa: CASRALGQGTDTQYF